The clone carrying this TCR beta chain has only a few counts. This sample was taken from a study of blood T cell repertoires in COVID-19. As for the study in general: The United States, Italy and Spain provided the acute and convalescent COVID-19 samples. In each case, the material was cDNA or gDNA derived from T cells, B-cell-depleted T cells, or PBMCs.

The V gene's germline CDR1 is SGHTA and CDR2 FQGTGA. The CDR3 loop spans 17 amino acids. The trim removed 2 bases at V and 0 bases at J, leaving 6 bases unmatched. Study processing details: The assay estimated nucleated cells by amplifying reference gene primers. Profiled with immunoSEQ multiplex PCR; TCRdb holds only in-frame clones, not every one. V and J calls and clone size are those listed in that table; D and trimming were worked out from the DNA. The repertoire has around 250,000 clones, about four fifths of them found once; the top ten carry 1.5% to 2%. The source material was peripheral blood. The clonotype originates from a man aged 25 to 45 who had recovered from COVID-19. V gene TRBV7-3 combines with J gene TRBJ2-3; 9 bases agree with TRBD2. In nucleotides, the CDR3 is TGTGCCAGCAGCTTAGAAGGTAGCGGGGGCAGCACAGATACGCAGTATTTT. Amino acids: CASSLEGSGGSTDTQYF.